These 2 T cell receptor beta chains were all obtained from the same sample, sequenced in a study of OX40 agonist ivuxolimab in advanced cancers. Here immunoSEQ multiplex PCR was the method, and the copy in TCRdb shows in-frame clones only, minus some. Of 90,000 to 120,000 clones detected, around 93% appear once; the ten largest clones hold roughly 1.1%. The starting material was CD4+ or CD8+ T cells sorted from blood, obtained in a trial of the OX40 agonist ivuxolimab. These receptors all stem from an adult with an advanced solid tumor such as melanoma, head and neck, liver or kidney cancer.

The chain links TRBV5-1 to TRBJ2-5, with TRBD2 matching 11 bases. V shed 4 bases and J 2 bases; nucleotides not matched to a gene: 10. Germline V gene sequence: CDR1 SGHRS, CDR2 YFSETQ. There are 17 residues in the CDR3. The CDR3 DNA reads TGCGCCAGCAGCATAGTCCCGGGACTAGCGGAACAAGAGACCCAGTACTTC. This translates into CASSIVPGLAEQETQYF.

V is TRBV10-1 and J is TRBJ2-3; possible D gene TRBD2, 6 bases. The CDR3 loop spans 16 amino acids. V was trimmed by 0 bases and J by 5 bases, leaving 15 bases between them. Germline CDR1 is WNHNN and CDR2 is SYGVQD (reference sequence). CDR3 nucleotides: TGCGCCAGCAGTGAGTCAAGGGGAGGTGGGGGAGATACGCAGTATTTT. It specifies CASSESRGGGGDTQYF.